The source of this T cell receptor beta chain is a study of OX40 agonist ivuxolimab in advanced cancers. Study results and limitations: Mean expanded clone counts were higher in CD8+ than CD4+ T cells.

This clone was observed a single time. As yet, its antigen is unknown. Trimming removed 3 bases from V and 5 bases from J, with 17 bases in between. Germline V gene lookup returns CDR1 SGDLS and CDR2 YYNGEE. CDR3 length: 15 amino acids. Generated by immunoSEQ multiplex PCR, the TCRdb table keeps only in-frame clones and is missing some. The sample has about 58,000 clones, approximately 91% seen once. The TCR sequence derives from an adult with an advanced solid tumor such as melanoma, head and neck, liver or kidney cancer. The sequenced sample was CD4+ or CD8+ T cells sorted from blood, obtained in a trial of the OX40 agonist ivuxolimab. This chain connects TRBV9 to TRBJ2-5; a possible D gene is TRBD2 (7 bases). For the CDR3, the DNA is TGTGCCAGCAGCGCCGGAGGGGGGGGATTTGAGACCCAGTACTTC. This codes for CASSAGGGGFETQYF.